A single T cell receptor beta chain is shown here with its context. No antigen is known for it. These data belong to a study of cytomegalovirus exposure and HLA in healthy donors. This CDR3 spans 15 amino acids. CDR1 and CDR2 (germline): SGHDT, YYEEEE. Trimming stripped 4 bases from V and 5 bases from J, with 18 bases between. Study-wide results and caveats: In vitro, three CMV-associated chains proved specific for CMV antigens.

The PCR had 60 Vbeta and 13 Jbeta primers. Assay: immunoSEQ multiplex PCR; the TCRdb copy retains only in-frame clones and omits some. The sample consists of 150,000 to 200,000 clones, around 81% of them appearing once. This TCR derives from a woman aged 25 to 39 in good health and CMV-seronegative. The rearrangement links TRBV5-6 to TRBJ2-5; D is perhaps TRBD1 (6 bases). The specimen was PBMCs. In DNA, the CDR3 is TGTGCCAGCAGCCCGCCTCTTTCGAGGGGGGAGACCCAGTACTTC. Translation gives CASSPPLSRGETQYF.